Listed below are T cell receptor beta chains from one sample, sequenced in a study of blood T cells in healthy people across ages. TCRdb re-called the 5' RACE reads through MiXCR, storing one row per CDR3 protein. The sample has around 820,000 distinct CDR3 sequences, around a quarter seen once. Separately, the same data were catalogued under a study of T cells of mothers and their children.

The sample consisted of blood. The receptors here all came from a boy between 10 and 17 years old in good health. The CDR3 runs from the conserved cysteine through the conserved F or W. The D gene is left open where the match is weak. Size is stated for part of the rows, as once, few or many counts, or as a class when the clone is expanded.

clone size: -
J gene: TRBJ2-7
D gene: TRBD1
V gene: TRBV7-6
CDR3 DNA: TGTGCCAGCAGCCCTTCCCCCGGGACAGGCCTATCCTACGAGCAGTACTTC
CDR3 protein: CASSPSPGTGLSYEQYF

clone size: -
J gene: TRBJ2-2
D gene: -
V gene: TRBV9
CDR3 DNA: TGTGCCAGCAGCGGACAAACTAGCTTCGCGAACACCGGGGAGCTGCTTTTT
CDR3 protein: CASSGQTSFANTGELLF

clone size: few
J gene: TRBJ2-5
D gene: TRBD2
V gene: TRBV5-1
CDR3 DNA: TGCGCCAGCAGCGATAGCGGGAGAGGGGAAGAGACCCAGTACTTC
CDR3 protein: CASSDSGRGEETQYF

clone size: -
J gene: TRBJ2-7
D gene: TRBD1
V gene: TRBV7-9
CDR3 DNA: TGTGCCAGCAGCATGTTACAGGGGCCCCTCTCCTACGAGCAGTACTTC
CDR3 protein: CASSMLQGPLSYEQYF

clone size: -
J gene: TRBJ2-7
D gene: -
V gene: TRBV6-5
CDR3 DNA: TGTGCCAGCAGTCCTTTTCGAACCTACGAGCAGTACTTC
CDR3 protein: CASSPFRTYEQYF

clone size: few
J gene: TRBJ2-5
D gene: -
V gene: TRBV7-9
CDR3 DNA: TGTGCCAGCAGCTGGAGGGGAGCTCAAGAGACCCAGTACTTC
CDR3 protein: CASSWRGAQETQYF

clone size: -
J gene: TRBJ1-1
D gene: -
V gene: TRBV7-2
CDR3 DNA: TGTGCCAGCAGCCCGGACTCGTACTACATGAACACTGAAGCTTTCTTT
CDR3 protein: CASSPDSYYMNTEAFF

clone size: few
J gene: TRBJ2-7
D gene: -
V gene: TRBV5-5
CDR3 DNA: TGTGCCAGCAGCTTTGGGGGGAGGAACTACGAGCAGTACTTC
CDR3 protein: CASSFGGRNYEQYF

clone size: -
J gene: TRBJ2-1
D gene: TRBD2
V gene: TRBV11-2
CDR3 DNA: TGTGCCAGCAGCTTAGTGGCGGGGGGCTACAATGAGCAGTTCTTC
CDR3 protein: CASSLVAGGYNEQFF

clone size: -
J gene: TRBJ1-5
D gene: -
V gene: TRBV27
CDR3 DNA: TGTGCCAGCAGTATTCAGGGTTGGAATCAGCCCCAGCATTTT
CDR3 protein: CASSIQGWNQPQHF

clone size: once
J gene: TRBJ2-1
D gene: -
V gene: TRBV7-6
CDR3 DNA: TGTGCCAGCAGCTTTTCCTCGGCCTACAATGAGCAGTTCTTC
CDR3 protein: CASSFSSAYNEQFF

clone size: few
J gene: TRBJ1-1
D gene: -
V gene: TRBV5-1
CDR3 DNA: TGCGCCAGCGAGGAAACAGGCGCCGCGAACACTGAGGCTTTCTTT
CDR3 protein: CASEETGAANTEAFF

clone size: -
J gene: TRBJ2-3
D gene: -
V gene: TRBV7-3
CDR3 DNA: TGTGCCAGCAGCTTAGCGGGACTGAGCACAGATACGCAGTATTTT
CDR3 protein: CASSLAGLSTDTQYF

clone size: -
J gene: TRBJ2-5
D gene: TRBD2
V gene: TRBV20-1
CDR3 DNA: TGCAGTGCTAGAGTGAGCGGGGGGGCTGTAGAGACCCAGTACTTC
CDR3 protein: CSARVSGGAVETQYF

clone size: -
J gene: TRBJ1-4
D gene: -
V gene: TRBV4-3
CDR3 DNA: TGCGCCAACAGCCAAGATTGGCCGAGCGTGGGAGAAAAACTGTTTTTT
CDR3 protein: CANSQDWPSVGEKLFF

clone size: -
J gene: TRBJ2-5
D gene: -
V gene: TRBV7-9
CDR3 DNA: TGTGCCAGCAGCTTTTGCTATTACGGGCAGTACTTC
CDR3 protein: CASSFCYYGQYF

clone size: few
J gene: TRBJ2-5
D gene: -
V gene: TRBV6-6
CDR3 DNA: TGTGCCAGCACCCAGTGGGAACAAGAGACCCAGTACTTC
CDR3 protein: CASTQWEQETQYF

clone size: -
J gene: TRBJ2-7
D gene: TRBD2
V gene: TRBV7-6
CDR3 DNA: TGTGCCAGCAGTAGACTAGCGGATCAGCCGGGGGAGCAGTACTTC
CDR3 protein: CASSRLADQPGEQYF

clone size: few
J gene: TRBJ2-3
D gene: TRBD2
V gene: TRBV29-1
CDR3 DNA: TGCAGCGTATTAAGCGGGGGGGCCTCGGATACGCAGTATTTT
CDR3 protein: CSVLSGGASDTQYF

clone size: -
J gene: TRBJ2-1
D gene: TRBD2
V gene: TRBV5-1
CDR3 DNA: TGCGCCAGCAGCCCGGGACTACAACCGACCTCCTGCAATGAGCAGTTCTTC
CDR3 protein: CASSPGLQPTSCNEQFF

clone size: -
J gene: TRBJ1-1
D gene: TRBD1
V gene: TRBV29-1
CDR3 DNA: TGCAGCGTGGTTGTGGACAGGCCGAACACTGAAGCTTTCTTT
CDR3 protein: CSVVVDRPNTEAFF

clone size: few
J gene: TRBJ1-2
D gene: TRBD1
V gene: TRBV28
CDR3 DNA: TGTGCCAGCAGTTCCCGGACAGGCAACTATGGCTACACCTTC
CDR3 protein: CASSSRTGNYGYTF

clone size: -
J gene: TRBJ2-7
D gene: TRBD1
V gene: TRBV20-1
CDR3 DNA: TGCAGTGCCAGGACAGGGAGTGACTACGAGCAGTACTTC
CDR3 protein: CSARTGSDYEQYF

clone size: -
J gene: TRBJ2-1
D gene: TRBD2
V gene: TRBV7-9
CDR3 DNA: TGTGCCAGCATGGGACTAGGAAACAATGAGCAGTTCTTC
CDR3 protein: CASMGLGNNEQFF

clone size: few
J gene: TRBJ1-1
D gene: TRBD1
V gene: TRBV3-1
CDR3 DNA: TGTGCCAGCCGAGACAGGGGACAACTGAACACTGAAGCTTTCTTT
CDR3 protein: CASRDRGQLNTEAFF

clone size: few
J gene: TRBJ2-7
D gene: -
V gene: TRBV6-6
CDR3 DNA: TGTGCCAGCACCACATTCTCAGGGTATCCGATCTACGAGCAGCACTTC
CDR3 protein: CASTTFSGYPIYEQHF

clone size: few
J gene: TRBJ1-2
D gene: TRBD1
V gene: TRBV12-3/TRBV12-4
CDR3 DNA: TGTGCCAGCAGTTTCGACAGGGGTGGAGGCTACACCTTC
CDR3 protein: CASSFDRGGGYTF

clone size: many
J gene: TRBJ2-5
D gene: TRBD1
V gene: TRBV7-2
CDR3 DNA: TGTGCCAGCAGCTTATTGAGGACAGGCCAAGAGACCCAGTACTTC
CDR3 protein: CASSLLRTGQETQYF

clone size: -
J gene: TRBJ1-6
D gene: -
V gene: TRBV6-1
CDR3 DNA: TGTGCCACCTGGGAACTCCGCCGAAATTCACCCCTCCACTTT
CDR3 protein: CATWELRRNSPLHF

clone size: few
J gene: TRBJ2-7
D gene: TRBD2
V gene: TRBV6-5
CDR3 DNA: TGTGCCAGCAGTCTCCGGGGGGAGAGCTCCTACGAGCAGTACTTC
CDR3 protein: CASSLRGESSYEQYF

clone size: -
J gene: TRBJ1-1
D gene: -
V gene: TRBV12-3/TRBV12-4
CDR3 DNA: TGTGCCAGCAGTTCAGTAAGGGGACCAGCTTTCTTT
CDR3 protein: CASSSVRGPAFF

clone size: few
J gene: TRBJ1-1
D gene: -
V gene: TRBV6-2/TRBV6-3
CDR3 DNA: TGTGCCAGCAGTTACCAGCCCATGAACACTGAAGCTTTCTTT
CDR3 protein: CASSYQPMNTEAFF

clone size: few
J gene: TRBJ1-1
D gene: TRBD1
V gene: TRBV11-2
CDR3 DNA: TGTGCCAGCAGCTTAGATTTGGGACAGCGTGAAGCTTTCTTT
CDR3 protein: CASSLDLGQREAFF

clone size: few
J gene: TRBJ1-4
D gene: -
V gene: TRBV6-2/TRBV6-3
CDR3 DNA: TGTGCCAGCAGTGACCTACAGGGAGAAACTAATGAAAAACTGTTTTTT
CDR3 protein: CASSDLQGETNEKLFF

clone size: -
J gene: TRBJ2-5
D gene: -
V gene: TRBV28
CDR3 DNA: TGTGCCAGCAGTTTATTGGGGGGGCCAAAGACCCAGTACTTC
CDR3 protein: CASSLLGGPKTQYF

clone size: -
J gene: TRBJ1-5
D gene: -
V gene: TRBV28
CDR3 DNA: TGTGCCAGCTGTCAAACAGGGTTCGATCAGCCCCAGCATTTT
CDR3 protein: CASCQTGFDQPQHF

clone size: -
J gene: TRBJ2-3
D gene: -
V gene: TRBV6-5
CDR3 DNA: TGTGCCAGCAGTAGGACATTCACAGATACGCAGTATTTT
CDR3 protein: CASSRTFTDTQYF

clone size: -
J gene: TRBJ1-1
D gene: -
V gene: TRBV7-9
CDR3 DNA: TGTGCCAACAGCCGGAAGAACACTGAAGCTTTCTTT
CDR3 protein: CANSRKNTEAFF

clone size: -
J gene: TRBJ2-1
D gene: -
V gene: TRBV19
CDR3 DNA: TGTGCCAGTAGTATCGATCTAAGCTCCTACAATGAGCAGTTCTTC
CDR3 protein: CASSIDLSSYNEQFF

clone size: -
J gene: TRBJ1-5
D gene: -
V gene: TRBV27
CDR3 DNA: TGTGCCAGCAGTTTGTCAGGGGTCAATCAGCCCCAGCATTTT
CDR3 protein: CASSLSGVNQPQHF

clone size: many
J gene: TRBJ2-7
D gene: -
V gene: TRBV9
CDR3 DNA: TGTGCCAGCAGCGTAGTGGGAGGTTACGAGCAGTACTTC
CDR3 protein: CASSVVGGYEQYF

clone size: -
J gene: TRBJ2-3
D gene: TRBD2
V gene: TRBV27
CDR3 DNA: TGTGTCAGCAGTTCCCGACTAGCGGGAGCCTCCACAGATACGCAGTATTTT
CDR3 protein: CVSSSRLAGASTDTQYF

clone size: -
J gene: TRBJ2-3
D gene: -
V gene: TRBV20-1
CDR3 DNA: TGCAGTGCTAGACCCCCGGGGTGGGCAGATACGCAGTATTTT
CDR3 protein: CSARPPGWADTQYF

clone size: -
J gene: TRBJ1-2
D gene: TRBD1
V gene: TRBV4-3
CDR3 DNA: TGCGCCAGCAGCCAAATACAGGTTTGGACAGGGGCTGAGGGCTACACCTTC
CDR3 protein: CASSQIQVWTGAEGYTF

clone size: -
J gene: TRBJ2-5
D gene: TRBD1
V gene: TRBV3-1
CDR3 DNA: TGTGCCAGCAGCCAAGACCCGGGACAGGGAATGGAGACCCAGTACTTC
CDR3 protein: CASSQDPGQGMETQYF

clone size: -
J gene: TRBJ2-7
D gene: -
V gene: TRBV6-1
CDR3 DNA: TGTGCCAGCAGGGAAGGAGGTTGGGAGCAGTACTTC
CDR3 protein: CASREGGWEQYF

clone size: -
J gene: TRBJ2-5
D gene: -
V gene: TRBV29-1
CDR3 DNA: TGCAGCGTTGAAGATCTTCTCGTGGAGACCCAGTACTTC
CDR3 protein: CSVEDLLVETQYF

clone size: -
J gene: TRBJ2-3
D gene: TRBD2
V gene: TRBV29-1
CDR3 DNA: TGCAGTTCAACCGGGAGGGCGGGCACAGATACGCAGTATTTT
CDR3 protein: CSSTGRAGTDTQYF

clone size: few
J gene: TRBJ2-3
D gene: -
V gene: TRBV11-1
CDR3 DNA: TGTGCCAGCAGCTCGTGGGCCACCACAGATACGCAGTATTTT
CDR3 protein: CASSSWATTDTQYF

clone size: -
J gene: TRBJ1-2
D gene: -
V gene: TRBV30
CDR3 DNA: TGTGCCTGGAGAGAGGGTGCTGTTCCCTATGGCTACACCTTC
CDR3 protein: CAWREGAVPYGYTF